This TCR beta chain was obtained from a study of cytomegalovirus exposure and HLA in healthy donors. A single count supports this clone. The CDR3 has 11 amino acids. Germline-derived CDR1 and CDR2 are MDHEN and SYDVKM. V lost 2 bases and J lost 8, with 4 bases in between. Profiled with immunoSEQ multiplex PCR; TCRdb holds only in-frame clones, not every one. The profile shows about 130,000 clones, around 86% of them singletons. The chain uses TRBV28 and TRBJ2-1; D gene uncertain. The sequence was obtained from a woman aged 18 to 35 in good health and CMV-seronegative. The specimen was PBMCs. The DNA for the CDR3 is TGTGCCAGCAGTTTACGGGATGAGCAGTTCTTC. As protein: CASSLRDEQFF.